The rows below give T cell receptor beta chains drawn from one sample of a study of T-cell reconstitution after alpha-beta-depleted transplantation in children. TCRdb independently ran MiXCR on the PCR reads; one entry per CDR3 protein. Seen here are about a million distinct CDR3 sequences, roughly 29% observed once, and the top ten hold approximately 30%. The input for sequencing was PBMCs, mostly from graft donor cells, taken 360 days after TCRalphabeta/CD19-depleted stem cell transplant. All receptors derive from a boy in the first two years of life who had a stem cell transplant for SCID, so the T cells may come from the graft donor. Each CDR3 is given with its conserved first and last residue. D genes are given only for firm matches. Only some rows state a clone size, as once, few, many or a class for expanded clones.

J gene,V gene,D gene,clone size,CDR3 DNA,CDR3 protein
TRBJ2-3,TRBV18,-,few,TGTGCCAGCTCACGGGACGACGGTCCCACAGATACGCAGTATTTT,CASSRDDGPTDTQYF
TRBJ2-6,TRBV15,-,-,TGTGCCACCAGCAGAGAGTCGACAGTTTTTTACTCTGGGGCCAACGTCCTGACTTTC,CATSRESTVFYSGANVLTF
TRBJ1-2,TRBV7-2,TRBD1,few,TGTGCCAGCAGCTTAGCCAGGGACAGCTATGGCTACACCTTC,CASSLARDSYGYTF
TRBJ2-2,TRBV5-1,-,-,TGCGCCAGCAGCTTGGCCTACGAGGGGCGGTTTCCCGGGGAGCTGTTTTTT,CASSLAYEGRFPGELFF
TRBJ2-3,TRBV29-1,-,-,TGCAGCGCGGCGGAGGGGGGAACAGATACGCAGTATTTT,CSAAEGGTDTQYF
TRBJ2-3,TRBV5-1,TRBD1,few,TGCGCCAGCAGCCGCCGGGACAGGGTGGGCACAGATACGCAGTATTTT,CASSRRDRVGTDTQYF
TRBJ2-3,TRBV9,TRBD2,few,TGTGCCAGCAGCGCAGCGGGGGAAATCACAGATACGCAGTATTTT,CASSAAGEITDTQYF
TRBJ1-6,TRBV20-1,-,-,TGCAGTGCTACGAACCGTTATAATTCACCCCTCCACTTT,CSATNRYNSPLHF
TRBJ2-5,TRBV28,-,-,TGTGCCGGACGATCCAGGGGCCCCCAAGAGACCCAGTACTTC,CAGRSRGPQETQYF
TRBJ2-3,TRBV27,-,-,TGTGCCAGCAGTTTATCCGGAGCCTCCTGGCTGGGGGATACGCAGTATTTT,CASSLSGASWLGDTQYF
TRBJ2-7,TRBV9,-,few,TGTGCCAGCAGCGTAGGCCCGGGGGCCACTTCCTACGAGCAGTACTTC,CASSVGPGATSYEQYF
TRBJ1-5,TRBV20-1,-,few,TGCAGTGCTCCGTTAGGAGGACAGCCCCAGCATTTT,CSAPLGGQPQHF
TRBJ1-6,TRBV12-3/TRBV12-4,-,many,TGTGCCAGCAGTCTCGGAGGCTCCTATAATTCACCCCTCCACTTT,CASSLGGSYNSPLHF
TRBJ1-1,TRBV19,-,few,TGTGCCAGTGTTTCCAGGACCTTTGAAGCTTTCTTT,CASVSRTFEAFF
TRBJ2-2,TRBV4-3,TRBD2,few,TGCGCCAGCAGCCAAGAGTGGGAGGGATCCACCGGGGAGCTGTTTTTT,CASSQEWEGSTGELFF
TRBJ2-7,TRBV6-1,-,-,TGTGCCAGCAGGGCAGGGGACACTATTCCCTACGAGCAGTACTTC,CASRAGDTIPYEQYF
TRBJ2-3,TRBV4-1,TRBD2,-,TGCGCCAGCAGCCCCGTGCCGGGGACTACCACAGATACGCAGTATTTT,CASSPVPGTTTDTQYF
TRBJ2-3,TRBV20-1,TRBD2,few,TGCAGTGCTACCCTCCTAGCGGGGGGCACAGATACGCAGTATTTT,CSATLLAGGTDTQYF
TRBJ2-7,TRBV4-1,TRBD2,-,TGCGCCAGCAGCCCTACTCCCACTAGCGGGGTATCCTACGAGCAGTACTTC,CASSPTPTSGVSYEQYF
TRBJ1-1,TRBV20-1,TRBD1,-,TGCAGTGCTAGCAAATCACAGGGGCTGACTGAAGCTTTCTTT,CSASKSQGLTEAFF
TRBJ2-1,TRBV4-1,TRBD2,-,TGCGCCAGCAGCCAAGATGGCCCCCCCTGGCTAGCGGGGCCTCCCTACAATGAGCAGTTCTTC,CASSQDGPPWLAGPPYNEQFF
TRBJ1-1,TRBV4-2,TRBD1,-,TGTGCCAGCAGCCAAGATGGTCACAGGGGGGGGAACACTGAAGCTTTCTTT,CASSQDGHRGGNTEAFF
TRBJ1-1,TRBV5-6,-,-,TGTGCCAGCAACACGCTGGGGACGGGGAACACTGAAGCTTTCTTT,CASNTLGTGNTEAFF
TRBJ2-3,TRBV5-1,-,-,TGCGCCAGCAGCTTGGTGCCCACAAGCACAGATACGCAGTATTTT,CASSLVPTSTDTQYF
TRBJ1-1,TRBV20-1,-,-,TGCAGTGCTAGAGTAAGAGGTGAGGGGAAGAACACTGAAGCTTTCTTT,CSARVRGEGKNTEAFF
TRBJ1-1,TRBV6-5,-,few,TGTGCCAGCAGTTACGGGACCCATCAGGGGACTGAAGCTTTCTTT,CASSYGTHQGTEAFF
TRBJ2-5,TRBV5-6,-,-,TGTGCCAGCAGCTTACAGGGTTGGGTCAAAGAGACCCAGTACTTC,CASSLQGWVKETQYF
TRBJ1-5,TRBV4-1,-,many,TGCGCCAGCAGCACGACGCTATATCAGCCCCAGCATTTT,CASSTTLYQPQHF
TRBJ1-1,TRBV5-1,TRBD1,few,TGCGCCAGCAGCCCTCAGGGGGCCCAGAGCACTGAAGCTTTCTTT,CASSPQGAQSTEAFF
TRBJ2-1,TRBV7-9,TRBD1,-,TGTGCCAGCAGCGCCCGACAGGGTGCCTACAATGAGCAGTTCTTC,CASSARQGAYNEQFF
TRBJ2-2,TRBV9,-,many,TGTGCCAGCAGCGTAGCCCCCGGTCCCGGGGAGCTGTTTTTT,CASSVAPGPGELFF
TRBJ1-2,TRBV18,-,-,TGTGCCAGCTCACCGAACGGGGATAATTACTATGGCTACACCTTC,CASSPNGDNYYGYTF
TRBJ2-7,TRBV28,-,-,TGTGCCAGCAGTCCTACCTTTGCCTACGAGCAGTACTTC,CASSPTFAYEQYF
TRBJ1-4,TRBV2,-,-,TGTGCCAGCAGTGATTTTATGAGGGGTGGCGAAAAACTGTTTTTT,CASSDFMRGGEKLFF
TRBJ1-1,TRBV11-1,-,-,TGTGCCAGCAGCTTAGCGAACGCATTTAGGGGACGGAACACTGAAGCTTTCTTT,CASSLANAFRGRNTEAFF
TRBJ2-7,TRBV28,-,few,TGTGCCAGCACTCCTGGGGTCGGTTCCCTCCTAACCTACGAGCAGTACTTC,CASTPGVGSLLTYEQYF
TRBJ2-1,TRBV4-3,-,-,TGCGCCAGCAGCCCGGGACCTCGCGGAGGGCAACTAATCAATGAGCAGTTCTTC,CASSPGPRGGQLINEQFF
TRBJ1-6,TRBV6-5,-,few,TGTGCCAGCAGTTTGGGGCCGTATAATTCACCCCTCCACTTT,CASSLGPYNSPLHF
TRBJ1-2,TRBV5-1,-,-,TGCGCCAGCAGCTCACAGCTCCACTATGGCTACACCTTC,CASSSQLHYGYTF
TRBJ1-4,TRBV12-3/TRBV12-4,-,-,TGTGCCAGCAGTTTAGCGGATGAAAAACTGTTTTTT,CASSLADEKLFF
TRBJ2-3,TRBV24-1,-,-,TGTGCCACAGGGGCTGGCACAGATACGCAGTATTTT,CATGAGTDTQYF
TRBJ1-1,TRBV6-5,-,-,TGTGCCAGCAGTTACTCCGGGATAAAGGGGGCTGAAGCTTTCTTT,CASSYSGIKGAEAFF
TRBJ2-1,TRBV6-2/TRBV6-3,-,-,TGTGCCAGCAGCTGGGGGGCCATATCCTACAATGAGCAGTTCTTC,CASSWGAISYNEQFF
TRBJ2-2,TRBV11-2,TRBD2,-,TGTGCCAGCAGCTCCGGAAGAGGACTAGCGGGGGGATTCACCGGGGAGCTGTTTTTT,CASSSGRGLAGGFTGELFF
TRBJ2-1,TRBV20-1,-,-,TGCAGTGCAACTCCACTCAGGGGGAGGTCCTACAATGAGCAGTTCTTC,CSATPLRGRSYNEQFF
TRBJ2-1,TRBV9,-,few,TGTGCCAGCAGCGTAGCTCGGAGCCGCAGCTCCTACAATGAGCAGTTCTTC,CASSVARSRSSYNEQFF
TRBJ2-3,TRBV20-1,-,-,TGCAGTGCTAGTGAGCTCGGGATCACAGATACGCAGTATTTT,CSASELGITDTQYF
TRBJ2-2,TRBV21-1,-,few,TGTGCCAGCAGCACCTTACTAGCGGCGACGAACACCGGGGAGCTGTTTTTT,CASSTLLAATNTGELFF
TRBJ1-1,TRBV4-2,-,few,TGTGCCGTGAGGGGGAACACTGAAGCTTTCTTT,CAVRGNTEAFF
TRBJ2-1,TRBV5-1,TRBD2,-,TGCGCCAGCAGCTGGTCAAGCGGGGGGGACTACAATGAGCAGTTCTTC,CASSWSSGGDYNEQFF
TRBJ2-6,TRBV5-6,TRBD1,-,TGTGCCAGCTTAGGGGGCTGGAGACAGGCTTCCTCCTCTGGGGCCAACGTCCTGACTTTC,CASLGGWRQASSSGANVLTF
TRBJ1-1,TRBV11-2,TRBD1,-,TGTGCCAGCAGCTTAGGGGGACAGGGGAGTGAAGCTTTCTTT,CASSLGGQGSEAFF
TRBJ1-2,TRBV6-2/TRBV6-3,-,few,TGTGCCAGCGAAAGGACCGCTAACTATGGCTACACCTTC,CASERTANYGYTF
TRBJ2-7,TRBV6-2/TRBV6-3,-,-,TGTGCCAGCAGTTACGCCCGCGGAAGCTCCTACGAGCAGTACTTC,CASSYARGSSYEQYF